Sequencing of this TCR beta chain was carried out in a study of lymphopenia after photon versus proton radiotherapy. Study-level findings and limits: Post-nadir TCR diversity decline inversely tracked overall survival among those who died. Photon-treated patients lost naive T cells and TCR diversity; proton-treated stayed stable.

This CDR3 has 15 residues. Germline V lookup: CDR1 SEHNR, CDR2 FQNEAQ (reference sequence). V gave up 5 bases and J gave up 2 bases, with 14 bases separating them. Concerning this clone itself: Its target is unknown.

Produced via immunoSEQ multiplex PCR; TCRdb's table is partial and in-frame only. Seen here are approximately 65,000 clones, around 90% observed once, and the top ten hold about 13%. The chain recombines TRBV7-9 with TRBJ2-3; D call uncertain. The TCR originated in a man of 80 years or more with esophageal cancer. The material was peripheral blood, obtained from a patient treated with proton-based radiotherapy. The CDR3 nucleotides are TGTGCCAGCAGCCTGACGTGGGAACCCACAGATACGCAGTATTTT. Amino acid sequence: CASSLTWEPTDTQYF.